A selection of T cell receptor beta chains follows, all from one sample in a study of cytomegalovirus exposure and HLA in healthy donors. Data came from immunoSEQ multiplex PCR; TCRdb stores just in-frame clones and leaves some out. The sample totals about 110,000 clones. The sample taken for sequencing was PBMCs. These receptors were taken from a man aged 18 to 30 in good health and CMV-seronegative. The CDR3 runs from the conserved cysteine through the conserved F or W. Fields, in order: D gene, CDR3 length, J gene, V gene, CDR3 protein. The D gene is left open where the match is weak.

D: .
length: 14
J: TRBJ2-2
V: TRBV5-8
CDR3: CASSLRTVTGELFF

D: .
length: 15
J: TRBJ1-1
V: TRBV19
CDR3: CASSPLGRGNTEAFF

D: TRBD2
length: 14
J: TRBJ2-3
V: TRBV5-6
CDR3: CASSPMGGLDTQYF

D: TRBD1
length: 13
J: TRBJ2-3
V: TRBV10-2
CDR3: CASSDDRGETQYF

D: .
length: 11
J: TRBJ2-1
V: TRBV19
CDR3: CASSLLGHKVF

D: .
length: 14
J: TRBJ1-1
V: TRBV5-6
CDR3: CASTTRDRNTEAFF

D: .
length: 17
J: TRBJ1-5
V: TRBV5-6
CDR3: CASSPMRGQSDNQPQHF

D: TRBD2
length: 15
J: TRBJ2-3
V: TRBV6-1
CDR3: CASNGLAGATDTQYF

D: .
length: 13
J: TRBJ1-1
V: TRBV2
CDR3: CASSRLGGTEAFF

D: .
length: 13
J: TRBJ2-5
V: TRBV6-4
CDR3: CASSEGAQETQYF

D: TRBD2
length: 13
J: TRBJ2-3
V: TRBV10-2
CDR3: CASSSGTKDTQYF

D: .
length: 14
J: TRBJ2-7
V: TRBV5-1
CDR3: CASSLDRVGEEQYF

D: .
length: 13
J: TRBJ1-6
V: TRBV25-1
CDR3: CASSEQINSPLHF

D: TRBD1
length: 15
J: TRBJ2-7
V: TRBV19
CDR3: CASSPDRDRPYEQYF

D: .
length: 13
J: TRBJ1-2
V: TRBV5-6
CDR3: CASSLGRGYGYTF

D: .
length: 14
J: TRBJ1-2
V: TRBV9
CDR3: CASSPRRGGKGYTF

D: .
length: 16
J: TRBJ2-5
V: TRBV4-1
CDR3: CASSQEGTGRQETQYF

D: TRBD2
length: 19
J: TRBJ2-3
V: TRBV18
CDR3: CASSPAGLAGAPITDTQYF

D: TRBD1
length: 15
J: TRBJ1-5
V: TRBV9
CDR3: CASSAQDRVNQPQHF

D: .
length: 14
J: .
V: TRBV7-2
CDR3: CASSLAGGSYEQYF

D: TRBD1
length: 15
J: TRBJ1-1
V: TRBV5-1
CDR3: CASSRDRGTSTEAFF

D: .
length: 10
J: TRBJ1-1
V: TRBV29-1
CDR3: CSVHSGEAFF

D: TRBD1
length: 15
J: TRBJ1-6
V: TRBV27
CDR3: CASRAFQGAGSPLHF

D: .
length: 12
J: TRBJ1-2
V: TRBV7-9
CDR3: CASSLGGGGYTF

D: TRBD1
length: 15
J: TRBJ1-1
V: TRBV5-1
CDR3: CASSLETGGFTEAFF

D: .
length: 13
J: TRBJ2-5
V: TRBV2
CDR3: CASSEELQETQYF

D: .
length: 14
J: TRBJ2-5
V: TRBV18
CDR3: CASSPKGAGETQYF

D: .
length: 17
J: TRBJ1-2
V: TRBV15
CDR3: CATSRDPGGGSIYGYTF

D: .
length: 13
J: TRBJ1-1
V: TRBV10-3
CDR3: CAISESGATEAFF

D: .
length: 12
J: TRBJ1-5
V: TRBV6-5
CDR3: CASSYSGQPQHF

D: .
length: 15
J: TRBJ1-5
V: TRBV7-9
CDR3: CASSPVGGSNQPQHF

D: TRBD1
length: 16
J: TRBJ1-5
V: TRBV5-6
CDR3: CASSLNRGQGNQPQHF

D: .
length: 15
J: TRBJ2-6
V: TRBV5-4
CDR3: CASSLGLAGANVLTF

D: .
length: 13
J: TRBJ1-3
V: TRBV30
CDR3: CAWSGQVGNTIYF

D: TRBD1
length: 14
J: TRBJ1-1
V: TRBV19
CDR3: CASTRRGLETEAFF

D: .
length: 16
J: TRBJ1-3
V: TRBV5-1
CDR3: CASSLVPSSSGNTIYF

D: .
length: 15
J: TRBJ1-1
V: TRBV7-9
CDR3: CASSPGGGAFTEAFF

D: .
length: 13
J: TRBJ2-2
V: TRBV11-2
CDR3: CASSRTNTGELFF

D: .
length: 16
J: TRBJ2-2
V: TRBV15
CDR3: CATSRDTGTNTGELFF

D: TRBD1
length: 15
J: TRBJ1-2
V: TRBV9
CDR3: CASSVGQGANYGYTF

D: TRBD1
length: 12
J: TRBJ2-3
V: TRBV10-3
CDR3: CAISSQGDTQYF

D: TRBD1
length: 14
J: TRBJ2-1
V: TRBV5-1
CDR3: CASSLGDRGGKQFF

D: .
length: 13
J: TRBJ2-5
V: TRBV5-6
CDR3: CASSWAGLGEQYF

D: .
length: 16
J: TRBJ1-1
V: TRBV28
CDR3: CASSTGTTGSNTEAFF

D: TRBD1
length: 16
J: TRBJ2-5
V: TRBV7-9
CDR3: CASSLGDRVLRETQYF

D: TRBD2
length: 17
J: TRBJ2-5
V: TRBV28
CDR3: CASSPWTSGYLQETQYF

D: .
length: 16
J: TRBJ1-2
V: TRBV5-8
CDR3: CASSLFMMTANYGYTF

D: .
length: 13
J: TRBJ2-5
V: TRBV5-1
CDR3: CASSPGWEETQYF

D: .
length: 12
J: TRBJ1-2
V: TRBV5-1
CDR3: CASSFTRESYTF

D: .
length: 17
J: TRBJ1-2
V: TRBV27
CDR3: CATAARGTAGLNYGYTF

D: TRBD2
length: 16
J: TRBJ2-2
V: TRBV5-1
CDR3: CASSSTSGSNTGELFF

D: .
length: 15
J: TRBJ2-1
V: TRBV5-6
CDR3: CASSLARGAPHEQFF

D: TRBD1
length: 16
J: TRBJ2-5
V: TRBV6-5
CDR3: CASSSGTGRTQETQYF

D: .
length: 13
J: TRBJ1-1
V: TRBV6-4
CDR3: CASSDGRNTEAFF

D: .
length: 13
J: TRBJ2-2
V: TRBV19
CDR3: CASATTNTGELFF